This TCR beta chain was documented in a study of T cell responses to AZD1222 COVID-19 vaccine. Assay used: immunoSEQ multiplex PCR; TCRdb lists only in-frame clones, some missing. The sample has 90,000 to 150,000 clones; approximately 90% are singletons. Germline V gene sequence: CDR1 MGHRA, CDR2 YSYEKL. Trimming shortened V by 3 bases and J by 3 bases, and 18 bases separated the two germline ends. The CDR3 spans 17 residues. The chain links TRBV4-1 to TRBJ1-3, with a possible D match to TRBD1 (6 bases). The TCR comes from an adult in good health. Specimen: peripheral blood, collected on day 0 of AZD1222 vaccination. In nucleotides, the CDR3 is TGCGCCAGCAGCCAGGATCCTCCGGGGGCAGTTGGAAACACCATATATTTT. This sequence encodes CASSQDPPGAVGNTIYF.